The text below deals with one T cell receptor beta chain. The data originate from a study of blood T cell repertoires in COVID-19. After removal of 5 bases from V and 4 bases from J, the junction contained 7 bases not matched to a gene. Germline assignment: CDR1 SGHTA and CDR2 FQGNSA. The CDR3 runs 14 residues. In the source study's methods: Reference gene primer amplification gave nucleated cell count estimates. Some clones are missing from TCRdb's copy, which holds only in-frame ones; the method was immunoSEQ multiplex PCR. V and J calls and clone size are as listed in that table; D and trimming were resolved from the DNA. The sample records some 100,000 clones, 70% to 90% being singletons.

J is TRBJ2-7 and V is TRBV7-2; 8 nucleotides match TRBD2. The specimen was peripheral blood. The source is a human donor in a cohort sampled during active COVID-19. The CDR3 here is CASSPSGGPYEQYF. The CDR3 DNA reads as TGTGCCAGCAGCCCTTCGGGGGGGCCTTACGAGCAGTACTTC.